Following are 8 T cell receptor beta chains from one sample sequenced in a study of blood T cell repertoires in COVID-19. Using immunoSEQ multiplex PCR, the repertoire was profiled, and TCRdb retains in-frame clones only, with some absent. The sample holds about 220,000 clones, 82% seen once. The sequenced sample was PBMCs or T cells enriched from blood (not recorded which). The receptors were sampled from a woman aged 55-70 years who had recovered from COVID-19.

The CDR3: CASSLPRRGLNEQYF. Here the CDR3 DNA reads TGTGCCAGCAGCTTACCCCGGCGGGGGCTCAACGAGCAGTACTTC. This chain links TRBV7-2 with TRBJ2-7, with D tentatively TRBD2 (7 bases). From germline, CDR1 is SGHTA and CDR2 FQGNSA. The V end lost 2 bases, the J end lost 5 bases, and 16 bases lay between the germline ends. CDR3 length equals 15 residues.

V and J are TRBV21-1 and TRBJ2-7; the table's D gene call, TRBD1, was not cross checked with the DNA. TRBV21-1 is noted as a pseudogene. The CDR3 spans 15 residues. The chain's CDR3 is CASSKRNRGSREQYF. The CDR3 DNA reads TGTGCCAGCAGCAAAAGAAACAGGGGAAGCAGAGAGCAGTACTTC.

This clone appeared a few times. The rearrangement joins TRBV27 to TRBJ1-2; 9 bases fit TRBD1. Losses at the gene ends were 3 bases for V and 4 bases for J; bases not matched to a gene: 6. This CDR3 is built from 15 residues. Germline assignment: CDR1 MNHEY and CDR2 SMNVEV (reference sequence). CDR3 amino acids: CASSFVGTGIYGYTF. The CDR3, as DNA: TGTGCCAGCAGTTTCGTCGGGACAGGGATCTATGGCTACACCTTC.

This clone was seen only once. The V call is TRBV7-2, the J call TRBJ1-6, with D unclear. V lost 1 base and J 11 bases, leaving 9 bases between the germline ends. This CDR3 spans 13 amino acids. Germline V gene sequence: CDR1 SGHTA, CDR2 FQGNSA. The CDR3 protein is CASSLDQNPPLHF. CDR3 nucleotides: TGTGCCAGCAGCTTAGACCAGAACCCACCCCTCCACTTT.

This sequence joins TRBV6-1 and TRBJ2-7, with 7 bases identical to TRBD1. The CDR3 is made up of 15 amino acids. CDR1 is MNHNS, CDR2 SASEGT, per germline. V dropped 2 bases and J dropped 5; count of bases not matched to a gene: 9. The CDR3 reads CASSEMGQSSHEQYF. The CDR3 DNA reads as TGTGCCAGCAGTGAAATGGGACAGAGTTCCCACGAGCAGTACTTC.

The V gene is TRBV7-8, the J gene TRBJ1-2; tentatively, D is TRBD1 (5 bases). Germline values: CDR1 SGHVS, CDR2 FQNEAQ. Between the trimmed V and J ends, which lost 5 bases and 10 bases, there was a span of 20 bases. The CDR3 spans 14 residues. The CDR3 DNA follows: TGTGCCAGCAGCCTACAGGACACCCTATCACTCTACACCTTC. Encoded protein: CASSLQDTLSLYTF.

This clone has more than one count but fewer than ten. The chain recombines TRBV14 with TRBJ1-1; no reliable D call. Trimming took off 4 bases at V and 0 bases at J, with 6 bases between the two ends. Germline V gives CDR1 SGHDN, CDR2 FVKESK. The CDR3 is made up of 13 amino acids. The CDR3 reads CASSLSMNTEAFF. As DNA, the CDR3 is TGTGCCAGCAGCCTATCTATGAACACTGAAGCTTTCTTT.

As DNA, the CDR3 is TGTGCCACCAGCAGAGATTTACTGACCTACGAGCAGTACTTC. Translation: CATSRDLLTYEQYF. The chain links TRBV15 to TRBJ2-7; D not certain. The CDR3 has 14 amino acids. Germline loops: CDR1 LNHNV, CDR2 YYDKDF (reference sequence). V was cut by 0 bases and J by 2 bases, with 8 bases left in between.